This paragraph reports one T cell receptor (beta chain). Antigen specificity is unknown. This specimen comes from a study of cytotoxic CD8 clonotypes in ibrutinib-treated CLL. Study information: The subjects consisted of roughly ten relapsed/refractory and approximately 15 treatment-naive individuals, with some 17 IGHV unmutated. Response specimens were obtained following a median treatment duration of 12 months, with a range of 6 to 36.

Germline CDR1 and CDR2: MNHEY and SVGAGI. Trimming pared 6 bases from V and 5 bases from J, leaving 13 bases between. The CDR3 is 13 residues long. Investigators sought sequencing depths of between 1 in 200,000 and 1 in 1 million T cells. Sequenced by immunoSEQ multiplex PCR; TCRdb stores in-frame clones only, minus some. The repertoire has under 200,000 clones, around 80% of them found once; the top ten carry over 4.5%. Overall study findings and caveats: At baseline, clonality was higher than in age-matched healthy donors and correlated with CD8+ counts.

The material sequenced was PBMCs, taken after 24 months of ibrutinib treatment. The sequence derives from a human donor with chronic lymphocytic leukemia. The chain combines TRBV6-5 with TRBJ1-1; possible D gene TRBD1, 5 bases. The DNA of the CDR3 is TGTGCCAGCAGGAGTCGACAGATAACTGAAGCTTTCTTT. This sequence encodes CASRSRQITEAFF.